The 25 T cell receptor beta chains below all came from one sample that was sequenced in a study of shared clonotypes between healthy human individuals. The method was immunoSEQ multiplex PCR; TCRdb's version includes in-frame clones alone and lacks a portion of them. The data contain fewer than 650,000 clones, 60% to 85% of them singletons. Sequencing was carried out using PBMCs. These receptors were collected from a middle-aged woman in good health. Some clones in this sample may be carry-over from other donors' samples.

V gene TRBV30 combines with J gene TRBJ1-5; D is undetermined. V was shortened by 5 bases and J by 5 bases, with 10 bases between the two germline ends. Germline CDR1 and CDR2: GTSNPN and SVGIG (reference sequence). CDR3 length: 12 amino acids. The CDR3 DNA is TGTGCCTGGGGCGGGCGGGATCAGCCCCAGCATTTT. This translates into CAWGGRDQPQHF.

The rearrangement links TRBV5-6 to TRBJ2-7, with a possible D match to TRBD2 (5 bases). This CDR3 is 13 amino acids long. Germline-derived CDR1 and CDR2 are SGHDT and YYEEEE. Trimming cost V 2 bases and J 7 bases, with 13 bases left between them. CDR3 coding DNA: TGTGCCAGCAGCTTTATGGACTTGGAAGAGCAGTACTTC. It yields the protein CASSFMDLEEQYF.

This clone occurred a few times. The chain uses TRBV15 and TRBJ2-7; 10 positions match TRBD2. The CDR3 spans 17 residues. J gave up 7 bases and V 2 bases, and 14 bases lay outside the gene matches. Germline loops: CDR1 LNHNV, CDR2 YYDKDF (reference sequence). The CDR3 region is CATSRLGGSGRAREQYF. CDR3 coding DNA: TGTGCCACCAGCAGACTCGGAGGGAGCGGGAGGGCTCGTGAGCAGTACTTC.

The V call is TRBV11-2, the J call TRBJ1-5; D might be TRBD1 (6 bases). Germline lookup yields CDR1 SGHAT and CDR2 FQNNGV. This CDR3 comprises 14 residues. V lost 1 base to trimming and J lost 3 bases, with 7 bases between them. The CDR3 reads CASSLGTANQPQHF. The CDR3 DNA reads as TGTGCCAGCAGCTTAGGGACAGCCAATCAGCCCCAGCATTTT.

This clone was observed a few times. The gene calls are TRBV30 and TRBJ2-5; D gene unclear. The CDR3 length is 12 residues. Germline CDR1 is GTSNPN and CDR2 is SVGIG (reference sequence). V was pared by 0 bases and J by 5 bases, with 7 bases between. The CDR3 reads CAWSVSLETQYF. CDR3 DNA: TGTGCCTGGAGTGTGTCATTGGAGACCCAGTACTTC.

CDR3 loop: CASSVQGTLTDTQYF. The CDR3 coding sequence is TGCGCCAGCAGCGTACAGGGGACCCTCACAGATACGCAGTATTTT. The chain is built from TRBV5-1 and TRBJ2-3; TRBD1 aligns across 7 bases. Germline V gene sequence: CDR1 SGHRS, CDR2 YFSETQ. V gave up 4 bases and J gave up 2 bases; unmatched junction bases: 7. The CDR3 runs 15 residues.

V is TRBV27 and J is TRBJ2-7; 7 positions agree with TRBD2. Germline V gene lookup returns CDR1 MNHEY and CDR2 SMNVEV (reference sequence). This CDR3 region has 16 residues. After removal of 5 bases from V and 2 bases from J, the junction contained 12 bases not matched to a gene. CDR3 residues: CASSPPYGRGTYEQYF. DNA of the CDR3: TGTGCCAGCAGTCCACCTTACGGGCGGGGGACCTACGAGCAGTACTTC.

This clone was detected only a few times. This chain connects TRBV5-1 to TRBJ1-1, with D possibly matching TRBD1 (6 bases). Germline V gene data show CDR1 as SGHRS and CDR2 as YFSETQ. Trimming cost V 4 bases and J 1 base, with 11 bases left between them. CDR3 length: 14 amino acids. This CDR3 reads CASSAQGTNTEAFF. The CDR3 bases are TGCGCCAGCAGCGCCCAGGGGACGAACACTGAAGCTTTCTTT.

The gene calls are TRBV18 and TRBJ2-1; 8 positions agree with TRBD2. V was pared by 3 bases and J by 6 bases, with 10 bases of the junction left unmatched. The CDR3 has 16 amino acids. The V gene's germline CDR1 is KGHSH and CDR2 LQKENI. The CDR3 DNA reads as TGTGCCAGCTCACCCCCCGGGGGGGGGCTGGCCAATGAGCAGTTCTTC. Protein product: CASSPPGGGLANEQFF.

Here the CDR3 DNA reads TGTGCCAGCAGCCAGGACAGTCGATCTTACGAGCAGTACTTC. Translation gives CASSQDSRSYEQYF. V is TRBV7-2 and J is TRBJ2-7, with a weak D call TRBD1 (6 bases). V lost 5 bases to trimming and J lost 4 bases, with 15 bases between them. The CDR3 has 14 amino acids. Per germline, CDR1 SGHTA and CDR2 FQGNSA.

CDR3 region: CASSAEGLAYNNEQFF. Written as DNA, the CDR3 is TGTGCCAGCAGCGCAGAGGGACTAGCGTATAACAATGAGCAGTTCTTC. This rearrangement joins TRBV7-3 to TRBJ2-1, with TRBD2 identical over 10 bases. There are 16 residues in the CDR3. J gave up 5 bases and V 5 bases, and 9 bases lay outside the gene matches. Germline CDR1 is SGHTA and CDR2 is FQGTGA.

The chain combines TRBV27 with TRBJ2-7, with 8 bases lining up with TRBD1. CDR3 length equals 15 residues. Trimming removed 3 bases from V and 2 bases from J; junction bases left unmatched: 6. Looked up from germline, CDR1 is MNHEY and CDR2 is SMNVEV (reference sequence). The CDR3 loop is CASSFPGQAAYEQYF. The CDR3 nucleotides are TGTGCCAGCAGTTTCCCGGGACAGGCCGCCTACGAGCAGTACTTC.

The chain recombines TRBV9 with TRBJ2-1; 9 bases fit TRBD1. The CDR3 length is 16 residues. V was pared by 0 bases and J by 7 bases, with 8 bases of the junction left unmatched. Germline CDR1 SGDLS, CDR2 YYNGEE. The CDR3 protein is CASSVGARDRANEQFF. Written as DNA, the CDR3 is TGTGCCAGCAGCGTAGGGGCTAGGGACAGGGCGAATGAGCAGTTCTTC. Variable domain in full (rest from reference TRBV9 and TRBJ2-1): DSGVTQTPKHLITATGQRVTLRCSPRSGDLSVYWYQQSLDQGLQFLIQYYNGEERAKGNILERFSAQQFPDLHSELNLSSLELGDSALYFCASSVGARDRANEQFFGPGTRLTVL.

This CDR3 is CASSVGELYEQFF. Written as DNA, the CDR3 is TGTGCCAGCAGTGTCGGGGAATTATATGAGCAGTTCTTC. This chain connects TRBV28 to TRBJ2-1, with a possible D match to TRBD2 (5 bases). This CDR3 spans 13 amino acids. The V gene's germline CDR1 is MDHEN and CDR2 SYDVKM. V was trimmed by 5 bases and J by 8 bases, leaving 13 bases between them. The full variable domain, in which reference TRBV28 and TRBJ2-1 provide the parts outside the CDR3, is DVKVTQSSRYLVKRTGEKVFLECVQDMDHENMFWYRQDPGLGLRLIYFSYDVKMKEKGDIPEGYSVSREKKERFSLILESASTNQTSMYLCASSVGELYEQFFGPGTRLTVL.

This chain connects TRBV9 to TRBJ1-3; a possible D gene is TRBD1 (5 bases). In germline, CDR1 is SGDLS, CDR2 YYNGEE. The CDR3 loop spans 14 amino acids. V lost 4 bases and J 1 base, leaving 9 bases between the germline ends. The CDR3 is CASSTDSSGNTIYF. DNA of the CDR3: TGTGCCAGCAGCACCGACAGTTCTGGAAACACCATATATTTT.

The genes are TRBV9 and TRBJ1-5; D is unclear. This CDR3 is 15 amino acids long. V lost 2 bases, J lost 3 bases, and 12 bases lay in between. From germline, CDR1 is SGDLS and CDR2 YYNGEE. DNA for the CDR3: TGTGCCAGCAGCGTCGGTGGCACTCCCAATCAGCCCCAGCATTTT. Encoded protein: CASSVGGTPNQPQHF.

A note on this clone: Within the sample, other DNA sequences also encode this same CDR3. V is TRBV7-6 and J is TRBJ2-1, with D maybe TRBD2 (6 bases). CDR1 is SGHVS and CDR2 is FNYEAQ in the germline V gene. V was shortened by 0 bases and J by 4 bases, with 7 bases between the two germline ends. CDR3 length equals 14 residues. CDR3 amino acids: CASSLAGGYNEQFF. For the CDR3, the DNA is TGTGCCAGCAGCTTAGCGGGAGGTTACAATGAGCAGTTCTTC. Supplemented by reference TRBV7-6 and TRBJ2-1, the full variable domain reads GAGVSQSPRYKVTKRGQDVALRCDPISGHVSLYWYRQALGQGPEFLTYFNYEAQQDKSGLPNDRFSAERPEGSISTLTIQRTEQRDSAMYRCASSLAGGYNEQFFGPGTRLTVL.

This chain connects TRBV19 to TRBJ1-1, with D possibly being TRBD1 (5 bases). CDR1 and CDR2 from the germline V gene are LNHDA and SQIVND (reference sequence). The germline V and J ends were trimmed by 3 bases and 1 base, with 9 bases remaining between them. The CDR3 runs to 14 residues. CDR3 in amino acids: CASSILRGNTEAFF. For the CDR3, the DNA is TGTGCCAGTAGTATCCTAAGGGGGAACACTGAAGCTTTCTTT.

The chain carries TRBV5-4 and TRBJ1-4; no firm D call. V shed 0 bases and J shed 8 bases, with 11 bases lying between them. The CDR3 contains 14 residues. Germline lookup yields CDR1 SGHNT and CDR2 YYREEE (reference sequence). The CDR3 bases are TGTGCCAGCAGCTTGGAACCGACCGAAGAAAAACTGTTTTTT. Translated, it gives CASSLEPTEEKLFF.

As for this clone: Relative to the germline gene, one junction end is altered; a read error may explain this. CDR3 protein: CAISDSGTSGTNEQLF. As DNA, the CDR3 is TGTGCCATCAGTGATTCCGGGACTAGCGGGACTAATGAGCAGCTCTTC. V and J are TRBV10-3 and TRBJ2-1, with 13 bases fitting TRBD2. This CDR3 spans 16 amino acids. The germline V gene encodes CDR1 ENHRY and CDR2 SYGVKD.

This clone has just a few counts. Here the CDR3 reads CASSVQGPTNTEAFF. Written as DNA, the CDR3 is TGTGCCAGTAGTGTACAGGGGCCAACGAACACTGAAGCTTTCTTT. This chain links TRBV19 with TRBJ1-1, with 7 positions matching TRBD1. This CDR3 spans 15 amino acids. V lost 5 bases, J lost 1 base, and 7 bases stayed unmatched. CDR1 and CDR2 from the germline V gene are LNHDA and SQIVND (reference sequence).

This rearrangement joins TRBV18 to TRBJ2-7, with 9 bases identical to TRBD2. Germline CDR1 and CDR2: KGHSH and LQKENI. The CDR3 is made up of 16 amino acids. V trimming: 2 bases; J trimming: 1 base; junction bases outside the gene matches: 6. The DNA for the CDR3 is TGTGCCAGCTCACCAGTGGCGGGAGGGGTTTCCTACGAGCAGTACTTC. Protein product: CASSPVAGGVSYEQYF.

The chain recombines TRBV28 with TRBJ1-2; 8 bases are shared with TRBD1. V trimming: 6 bases; J trimming: 4 bases; junction bases outside the gene matches: 10. The CDR3 length is 15 residues. CDR1 and CDR2 from the germline V gene are MDHEN and SYDVKM. CDR3 sequence: CASRSGGATVYGYTF. The CDR3 nucleotides read TGTGCCAGCAGGTCAGGGGGCGCGACGGTCTATGGCTACACCTTC.

The chain recombines TRBV4-1 with TRBJ1-3; D gene unclear. The ends were cut back, 0 bases at V and 1 base at J, with 4 bases in the middle. The CDR3 totals 14 residues. The germline V gene has CDR1 MGHRA and CDR2 YSYEKL. This chain's CDR3 is CASSQDLSGNTIYF. The CDR3 nucleotides are TGCGCCAGCAGCCAAGATTTGTCTGGAAACACCATATATTTT.

This chain uses TRBV6-5 with TRBJ1-2, with 7 bases that match TRBD1. CDR1 MNHEY and CDR2 SVGAGI come from the germline V gene. The CDR3 contains 15 residues. J lost 8 bases, V lost 0 bases, and 9 bases had no gene match. DNA for the CDR3: TGTGCCAGCAGTTACTCGGTGACAGGGCCGGAGGGCTACACCTTC. This gives the protein CASSYSVTGPEGYTF.